This is a list of T cell receptor beta chains from one sample in a study of response to subunit inactivated influenza vaccine. A single record per CDR3 protein comes from TCRdb applying MiXCR to the RT-PCR reads. The sample contains about 540,000 distinct CDR3 sequences, around a quarter of which appear only once. These data also formed part of another study, on T cells expressing NK-cell markers.

The material sequenced was CD4+ T cells sorted from PBMCs, taken 11 to 12 days after vaccination. The origin of the receptors is a man aged 50 to 59 who received an inactivated influenza vaccine. Each CDR3 is given with its conserved first and last residue. Each record gives: J gene, D gene, CDR3 length, V gene, clone size, CDR3 protein, CDR3 DNA. The D gene is left open where the match is weak. Not all rows give a size; the values are once, few, many and, for expanded clones, a class.

TRBJ2-6 | - | 15 | TRBV7-8 | few | CASSGRETGANVLTF | TGTGCCAGCAGCGGCAGGGAAACTGGGGCCAACGTCCTGACTTTC
TRBJ2-1 | TRBD2 | 18 | TRBV24-1 | - | CATSGERGARSGFNEQFF | TGTGCCACCAGTGGTGAGCGGGGGGCCCGTTCCGGGTTCAATGAGCAGTTCTTC
TRBJ2-2 | - | 15 | TRBV7-9 | - | CATIPLVTNTGELFF | TGTGCCACCATTCCCTTGGTTACGAACACCGGGGAGCTGTTTTTT
TRBJ2-1 | TRBD2 | 16 | TRBV25-1 | many | CASSEFTLAGDNEQFF | TGTGCCAGCAGTGAATTTACTCTAGCGGGAGATAATGAGCAGTTCTTC
TRBJ1-1 | TRBD1 | 12 | TRBV30 | few | CAWSLTRGQAFF | TGTGCCTGGAGTCTTACTAGGGGGCAGGCTTTCTTT
TRBJ1-1 | TRBD1 | 15 | TRBV12-3/TRBV12-4 | many | CASTPLTGAKTEAFF | TGTGCCAGCACCCCCCTGACAGGGGCGAAGACTGAAGCTTTCTTT
TRBJ2-1 | TRBD1 | 14 | TRBV7-2 | - | CASSPGQAANEQFF | TGTGCCAGCAGCCCCGGACAGGCCGCCAATGAGCAGTTCTTC
TRBJ2-7 | - | 14 | TRBV25-1 | - | CARSESSGSNEQYF | TGTGCCAGGAGTGAGAGTTCGGGGTCGAACGAGCAGTACTTC
TRBJ1-4 | - | 14 | TRBV6-5 | - | CASSYGGDREKLFF | TGTGCCAGCAGTTACGGGGGGGATCGGGAAAAACTGTTTTTT
TRBJ2-6 | - | 17 | TRBV5-1 | - | CASSLDLGATGANVLTF | TGCGCCAGCAGCCTAGATCTGGGAGCTACTGGGGCCAACGTCCTGACTTTC
TRBJ2-5 | - | 13 | TRBV29-1 | few | CSVPRGGGETQYF | TGCAGCGTCCCGCGGGGAGGTGGAGAGACCCAGTACTTC
TRBJ1-4 | - | 15 | TRBV12-3/TRBV12-4 | medium-sized | CASSFIDLSSEKLFF | TGTGCCAGCAGTTTCATCGACCTAAGCAGTGAAAAACTGTTTTTT
TRBJ2-5 | TRBD2 | 16 | TRBV12-5 | few | CASGTGTSGGPETQYF | TGTGCTAGTGGTACCGGGACTAGCGGAGGCCCAGAGACCCAGTACTTC
TRBJ1-1 | - | 13 | TRBV20-1 | - | CSARVPTGLEAFF | TGCAGTGCTAGAGTTCCGACAGGTCTTGAAGCTTTCTTT
TRBJ1-5 | - | 14 | TRBV7-2 | - | CASSLYVGTQPQHF | TGTGCCAGCAGCTTATATGTAGGGACACAGCCCCAGCATTTT
TRBJ2-1 | - | 17 | TRBV13 | few | CASSPKTVGQRYNEQFF | TGTGCCAGCAGCCCAAAGACGGTGGGACAAAGATACAATGAGCAGTTCTTC
TRBJ2-2 | - | 16 | TRBV4-3 | few | CASSQVGQIWTGELFF | TGCGCCAGCAGCCAAGTAGGACAGATCTGGACCGGGGAGCTGTTTTTT
TRBJ2-4 | TRBD2 | 19 | TRBV6-2/TRBV6-3 | - | CASTSSPAERGGAKNIQYF | TGTGCCAGCACGTCCTCTCCAGCCGAGCGGGGGGGAGCCAAAAACATTCAGTACTTC
TRBJ1-1 | - | 13 | TRBV20-1 | - | CSAPGGGNTEAFF | TGCAGCGCGCCCGGGGGGGGGAACACTGAAGCTTTCTTT
TRBJ2-1 | - | 13 | TRBV19 | few | CASSTGRVAEQFF | TGTGCCAGTAGTACGGGGCGGGTGGCGGAGCAGTTCTTC
TRBJ2-7 | - | 13 | TRBV7-2 | - | CASSPTQTGRQYF | TGTGCCAGCAGCCCTACCCAGACTGGAAGGCAGTACTTC
TRBJ2-5 | TRBD2 | 14 | TRBV7-9 | few | CASSPGLVSETQYF | TGTGCCAGCAGCCCGGGACTAGTTTCCGAGACCCAGTACTTC
TRBJ1-6 | TRBD1 | 14 | TRBV5-5 | - | CASSWDRGYSPLHF | TGTGCCAGCAGCTGGGACAGGGGGTATTCACCCCTCCACTTT